These 14 T cell receptor beta chains originate from one sample sequenced in a study of T cell repertoires in cytomegalovirus infection. In TCRdb, the reads were re-called with MiXCR into one record per CDR3 protein. The table shows 740,000 or so distinct CDR3 sequences, with about 40% occurring only once. The source material was PBMCs. These receptors came from a human donor in good health (CMV status not recorded). Some clones in this sample may be carry-over from other donors' samples.

The chain carries TRBV6-1 and TRBJ2-5; the D gene is possibly TRBD1 (5 bases). This CDR3 has 15 residues. The V gene's germline CDR1 is MNHNS and CDR2 SASEGT. Trimming stripped 2 bases from V and 7 bases from J, with 17 bases between. The CDR3 loop is CASSERIDNQGTQYF. The CDR3 bases are TGTGCCAGCAGTGAACGAATCGACAACCAGGGGACCCAGTACTTC.

The V call is TRBV19, the J call TRBJ2-6; D is possibly TRBD1 (6 bases). V was trimmed by 5 bases and J by 1 base, leaving 9 bases between them. Germline values: CDR1 LNHDA, CDR2 SQIVND (reference sequence). There are 15 residues in the CDR3. The CDR3 region has the DNA TGTGCCAGTAGTTCAGGGGAATCTGGGGCCAACGTCCTGACTTTC. Its protein is CASSSGESGANVLTF.

This clonotype occurred a few times. The chain joins TRBV28 to TRBJ1-1; the D is unclear. The V gene's germline CDR1 is MDHEN and CDR2 SYDVKM. CDR3 length: 13 residues. Between the trimmed V and J ends, which lost 6 bases and 3 bases, there was a span of 11 bases. The CDR3 DNA follows: TGTGCCAGCAGGCCTCGTAGCTACACTGAAGCTTTCTTT. Protein: CASRPRSYTEAFF.

The gene calls are TRBV2 and TRBJ2-1; TRBD2 agrees at 12 bases. The V gene end was trimmed by 6 bases and the J gene end by 0 bases; junction bases not matched to a gene: 3. This CDR3 spans 16 amino acids. In germline, CDR1 is SNHLY, CDR2 FYNNEI. The CDR3 nucleotides read TGTGCCAGCAGACTACTAGCGGGGGGCTCCTACAATGAGCAGTTCTTC. As protein: CASRLLAGGSYNEQFF.

This clonotype was seen a few times. The V gene is TRBV6-2 or TRBV6-3, the J gene TRBJ2-5; D ambiguous. This CDR3 region has 15 residues. Trimming took off 6 bases at V and 2 bases at J, with 16 bases between the two ends. CDR1 and CDR2 from the germline V gene are MNHEY and SVGEGT. The CDR3 DNA reads as TGTGCCAGCAGCCTCAGGAACACGAGACAAGAGACCCAGTACTTC. This sequence encodes CASSLRNTRQETQYF.

DNA for the CDR3: TGTGCCAGCAGATGGGGACAGGGAATAGAGACCCAGTACTTC. Amino acids: CASRWGQGIETQYF. The V gene is TRBV12-3 or TRBV12-4, the J gene TRBJ2-5, with 9 bases lining up with TRBD1. V gave up 6 bases and J gave up 4 bases; unmatched junction bases: 6. The CDR3 runs to 14 residues.

This clonotype was found a few times. V gene TRBV10-3 combines with J gene TRBJ2-7, with D possibly being TRBD1 (5 bases). Looked up from germline, CDR1 is ENHRY and CDR2 is SYGVKD. V was shortened by 9 bases and J by 0 bases, with 12 bases between the two germline ends. The CDR3 length is 13 residues. The CDR3 DNA follows: TGTGCCATTAAGACAGCTTCCTCCTACGAGCAGTACTTC. Protein sequence: CAIKTASSYEQYF.

This clonotype was seen many times. CDR3 sequence reads: CSASASSGTEAFF. In DNA, the CDR3 is TGCAGTGCTAGCGCTTCGAGTGGCACTGAAGCTTTCTTT. The chain couples TRBV20-1 to TRBJ1-1; D gene uncertain. Germline CDR1 reads DFQATT; CDR2 reads SNEGSKA (reference sequence). The CDR3 loop spans 13 amino acids. The V end lost 3 bases, the J end lost 4 bases, and 12 bases lay between the germline ends.

V is TRBV27 and J is TRBJ1-6, with TRBD1 as a possible D gene (5 bases). CDR3 size: 14 residues. Germline lookup yields CDR1 MNHEY and CDR2 SMNVEV (reference sequence). V was shortened by 5 bases and J by 11 bases, with 16 bases between the two germline ends. DNA for the CDR3: TGTGCCAGCAGTCCGAACAGAGGACAAACACCCCTCCACTTT. Residues: CASSPNRGQTPLHF.

This clonotype was picked up a small number of times. This sequence joins TRBV7-8 and TRBJ2-1; 7 bases map to TRBD2. The germline gives CDR1 SGHVS, CDR2 FQNEAQ. J lost 4 bases, V lost 5 bases, and 11 bases had no gene match. This CDR3 spans 16 amino acids. Here the CDR3 DNA reads TGTGCCAGCAGCCCCATGGTGGCTAGCGGATACAATGAGCAGTTCTTC. It is translated as CASSPMVASGYNEQFF.

This rearrangement joins TRBV24-1 to TRBJ2-1; either TRBD1 or TRBD2 may supply D (5 bases each). The CDR3 runs to 17 residues. V was pared by 1 base and J by 5 bases, with 17 bases between. In germline, CDR1 is KGHDR, CDR2 SFDVKD. The CDR3: CATSDFKGSGPNNEQFF. The CDR3 bases are TGTGCCACCAGTGATTTCAAGGGGTCGGGACCAAACAATGAGCAGTTCTTC.

CDR3 protein: CASSNKDRDGYTF. The CDR3 DNA reads as TGTGCCAGCAGCAACAAGGACAGAGACGGCTACACCTTC. The chain employs TRBV7-4 and TRBJ1-2; D is perhaps TRBD1 (6 bases). The CDR3 extends over 13 amino acids. The germline V gene has CDR1 SGHVT and CDR2 SQSDAQ. Trimming stripped 5 bases from V and 8 bases from J, with 15 bases between.

V usage is TRBV5-1 and J usage is TRBJ2-7, with TRBD1 matching 11 bases. After removal of 5 bases from V and 5 bases from J, the junction contained 9 bases not matched to a gene. There are 15 residues in the CDR3. CDR1 SGHRS and CDR2 YFSETQ come from the germline V gene. CDR3 in amino acids: CASSRPGTGGDEQYF. DNA for the CDR3: TGCGCCAGCAGTAGACCCGGGACAGGGGGAGACGAGCAGTACTTC. Together with reference TRBV5-1 and TRBJ2-7, the CDR3 gives the full variable domain: KAGVTQTPRYLIKTRGQQVTLSCSPISGHRSVSWYQQTPGQGLQFLFEYFSETQRNKGNFPGRFSGRQFSNSRSEMNVSTLELGDSALYLCASSRPGTGGDEQYFGPGTRLTVT.

The sample holds a few counts of this clonotype. The chain recombines TRBV20-1 with TRBJ2-3; TRBD2 matches at 15 bases. The germline V gene encodes CDR1 DFQATT and CDR2 SNEGSKA (reference sequence). The CDR3 is 17 amino acids. V lost 3 bases to trimming and J lost 4 bases; unmatched junction nucleotides: 8. The CDR3 nucleotides are TGCAGTGCTAGGCCGGGACTAGCGGGAGGTTACCCAGATACGCAGTATTTT. This encodes CSARPGLAGGYPDTQYF.